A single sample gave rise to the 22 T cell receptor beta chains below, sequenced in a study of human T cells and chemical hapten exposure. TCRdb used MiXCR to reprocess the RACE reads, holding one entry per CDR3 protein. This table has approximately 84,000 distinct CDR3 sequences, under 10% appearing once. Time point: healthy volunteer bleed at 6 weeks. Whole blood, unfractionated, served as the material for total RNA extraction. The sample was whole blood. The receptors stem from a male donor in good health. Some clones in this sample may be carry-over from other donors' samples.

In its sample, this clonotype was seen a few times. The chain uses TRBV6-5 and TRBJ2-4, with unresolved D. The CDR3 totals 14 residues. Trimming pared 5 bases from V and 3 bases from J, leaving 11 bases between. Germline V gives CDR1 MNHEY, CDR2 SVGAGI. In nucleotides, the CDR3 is TGTGCCAGCAGTCATGACTCTATCAAAAACATTCAGTACTTC. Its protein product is CASSHDSIKNIQYF.

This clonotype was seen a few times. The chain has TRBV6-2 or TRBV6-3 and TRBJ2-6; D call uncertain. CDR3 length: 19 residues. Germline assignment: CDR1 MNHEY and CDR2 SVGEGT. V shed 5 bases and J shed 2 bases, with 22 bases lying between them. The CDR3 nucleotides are TGTGCCAGCAGTCCTACTCGACCAGCGACCGGAACTGGGGCCAACGTCCTGACTTTC. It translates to CASSPTRPATGTGANVLTF.

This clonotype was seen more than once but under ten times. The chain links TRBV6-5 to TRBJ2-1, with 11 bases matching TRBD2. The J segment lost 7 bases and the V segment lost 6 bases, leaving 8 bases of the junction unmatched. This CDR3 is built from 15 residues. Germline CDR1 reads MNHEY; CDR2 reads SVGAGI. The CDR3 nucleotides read TGTGCCAGCAGCCGGGGGACTAGCGGAGGGAATGAGCAGTTCTTC. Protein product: CASSRGTSGGNEQFF.

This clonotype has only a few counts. The CDR3 DNA reads TGTGCCAGCAGTTACGGACAGGGGAACACTGAAGCTTTCTTT. This encodes CASSYGQGNTEAFF. The chain recombines TRBV27 with TRBJ1-1, with 8 nucleotides matching TRBD1. Looked up from germline, CDR1 is MNHEY and CDR2 is SMNVEV (reference sequence). The CDR3 runs to 14 residues. V lost 4 bases and J lost 1; bases outside the gene matches: 2.

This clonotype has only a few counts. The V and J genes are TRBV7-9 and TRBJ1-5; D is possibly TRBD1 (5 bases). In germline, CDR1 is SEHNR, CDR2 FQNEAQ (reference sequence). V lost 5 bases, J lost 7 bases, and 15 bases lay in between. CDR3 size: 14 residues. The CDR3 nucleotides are TGTGCCAGCAGCGAACCGGGGCCGGGGCAGCCCCAGCATTTT. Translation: CASSEPGPGQPQHF.

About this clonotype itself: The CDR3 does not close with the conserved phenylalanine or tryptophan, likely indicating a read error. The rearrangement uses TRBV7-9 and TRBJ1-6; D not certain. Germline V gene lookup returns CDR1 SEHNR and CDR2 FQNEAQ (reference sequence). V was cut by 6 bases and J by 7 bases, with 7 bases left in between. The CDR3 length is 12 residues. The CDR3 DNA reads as TGTGCCAGCAGGGGTGGGAATTCACCCCTCCACTTA. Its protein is CASRGGNSPLHL.

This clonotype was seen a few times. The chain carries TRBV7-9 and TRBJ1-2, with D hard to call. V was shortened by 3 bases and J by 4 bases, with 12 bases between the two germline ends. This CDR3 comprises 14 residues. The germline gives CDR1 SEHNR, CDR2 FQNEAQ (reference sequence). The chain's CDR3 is CASSFETVVYGYTF. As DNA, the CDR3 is TGTGCCAGCAGCTTTGAGACCGTGGTCTATGGCTACACCTTC.

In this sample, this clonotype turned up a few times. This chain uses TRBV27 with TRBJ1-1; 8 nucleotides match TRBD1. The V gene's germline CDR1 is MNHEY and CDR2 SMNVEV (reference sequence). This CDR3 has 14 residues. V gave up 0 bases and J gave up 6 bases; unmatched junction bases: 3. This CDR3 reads CASSLSTGVAEAFF. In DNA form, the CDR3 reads TGTGCCAGCAGTTTATCGACAGGGGTCGCTGAAGCTTTCTTT.

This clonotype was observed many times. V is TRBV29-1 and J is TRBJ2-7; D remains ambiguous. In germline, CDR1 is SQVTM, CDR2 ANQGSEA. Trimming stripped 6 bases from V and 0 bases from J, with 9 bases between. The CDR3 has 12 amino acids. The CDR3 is CSVYLSSYEQYF. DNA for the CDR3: TGCAGCGTGTATCTTAGCTCCTACGAGCAGTACTTC.

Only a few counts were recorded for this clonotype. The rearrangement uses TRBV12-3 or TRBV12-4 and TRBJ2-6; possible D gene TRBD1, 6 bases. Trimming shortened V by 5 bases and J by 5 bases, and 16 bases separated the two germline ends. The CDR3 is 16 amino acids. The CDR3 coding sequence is TGTGCCAGCAGTGCCCGGGACACTTCTAGGGCCAACGTCCTGACTTTC. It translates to CASSARDTSRANVLTF.

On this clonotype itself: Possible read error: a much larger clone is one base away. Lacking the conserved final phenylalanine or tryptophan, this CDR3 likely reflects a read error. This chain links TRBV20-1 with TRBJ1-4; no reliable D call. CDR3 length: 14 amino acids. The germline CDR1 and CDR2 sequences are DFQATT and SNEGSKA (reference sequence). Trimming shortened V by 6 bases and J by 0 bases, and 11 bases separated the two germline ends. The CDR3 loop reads CSAFPGATNEKLFL. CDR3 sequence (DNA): TGCAGTGCGTTCCCAGGAGCAACTAATGAAAAACTGTTTTTA.

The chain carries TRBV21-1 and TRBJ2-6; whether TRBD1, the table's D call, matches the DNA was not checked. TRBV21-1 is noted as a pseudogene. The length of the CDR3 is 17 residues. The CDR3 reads CASSPQGDLSGANVLTF. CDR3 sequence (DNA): TGTGCCAGCAGCCCTCAGGGTGACCTCTCTGGGGCCAACGTCCTGACTTTC.

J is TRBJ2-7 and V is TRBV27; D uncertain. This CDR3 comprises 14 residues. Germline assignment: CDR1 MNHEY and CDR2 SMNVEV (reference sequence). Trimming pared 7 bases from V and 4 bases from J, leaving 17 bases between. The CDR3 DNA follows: TGTGCCAGCACCTCTCTGGGCGTTGGGTACGAGCAGTACTTC. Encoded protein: CASTSLGVGYEQYF.

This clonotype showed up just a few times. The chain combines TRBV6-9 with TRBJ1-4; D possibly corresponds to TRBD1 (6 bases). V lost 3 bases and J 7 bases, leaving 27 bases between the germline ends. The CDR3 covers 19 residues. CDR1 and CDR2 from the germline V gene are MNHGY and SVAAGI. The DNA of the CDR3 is TGTGCCAGCAGTTACCCTACGCGGGACCCGGCAGGGGAGATTGAAAAACTGTTTTTT. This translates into CASSYPTRDPAGEIEKLFF.

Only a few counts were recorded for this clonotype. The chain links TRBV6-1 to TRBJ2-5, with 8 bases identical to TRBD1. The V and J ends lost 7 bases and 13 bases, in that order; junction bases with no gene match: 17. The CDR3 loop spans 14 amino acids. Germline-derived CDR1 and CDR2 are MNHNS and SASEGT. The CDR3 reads CASTDPGDRLRSYF. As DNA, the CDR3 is TGTGCCAGCACCGATCCTGGGGACAGGCTACGTTCGTACTTC.

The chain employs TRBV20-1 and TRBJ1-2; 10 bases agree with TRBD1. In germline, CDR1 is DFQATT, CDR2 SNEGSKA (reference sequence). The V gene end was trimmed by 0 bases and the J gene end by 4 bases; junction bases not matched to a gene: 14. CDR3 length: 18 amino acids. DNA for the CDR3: TGCAGTGCTAGAGATTACGACTCCGGGACAGGGGAGGTCTATGGCTACACCTTC. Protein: CSARDYDSGTGEVYGYTF.

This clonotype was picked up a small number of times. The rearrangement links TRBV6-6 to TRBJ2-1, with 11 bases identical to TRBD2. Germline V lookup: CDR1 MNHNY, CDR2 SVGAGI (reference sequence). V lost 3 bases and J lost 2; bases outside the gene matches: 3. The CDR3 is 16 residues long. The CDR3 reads CASSYPSGRTYNEQFF. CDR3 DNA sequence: TGTGCCAGCAGTTATCCTAGCGGGAGGACCTACAATGAGCAGTTCTTC.

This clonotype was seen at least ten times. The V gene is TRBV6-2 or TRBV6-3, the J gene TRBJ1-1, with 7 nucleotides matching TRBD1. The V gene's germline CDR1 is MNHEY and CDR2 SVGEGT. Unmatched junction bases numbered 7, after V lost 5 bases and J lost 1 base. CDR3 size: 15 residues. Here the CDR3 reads CASSPLDRENTEAFF. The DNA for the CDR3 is TGTGCCAGCAGTCCCCTAGACAGGGAGAACACTGAAGCTTTCTTT.

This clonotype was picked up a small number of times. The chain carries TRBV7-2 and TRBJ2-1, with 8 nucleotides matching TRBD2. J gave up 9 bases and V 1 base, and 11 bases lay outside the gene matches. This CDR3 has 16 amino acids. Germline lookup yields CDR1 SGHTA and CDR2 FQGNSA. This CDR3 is CASSLGLGGGYVEQFF. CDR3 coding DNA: TGTGCCAGCAGCTTAGGACTAGGCGGGGGGTACGTTGAGCAGTTCTTC. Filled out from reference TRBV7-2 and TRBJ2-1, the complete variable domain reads GAGVSQSPSNKVTEKGKDVELRCDPISGHTALYWYRQSLGQGLEFLIYFQGNSAPDKSGLPSDRFSAERTGGSVSTLTIQRTQQEDSAVYLCASSLGLGGGYVEQFFGPGTRLTVL.

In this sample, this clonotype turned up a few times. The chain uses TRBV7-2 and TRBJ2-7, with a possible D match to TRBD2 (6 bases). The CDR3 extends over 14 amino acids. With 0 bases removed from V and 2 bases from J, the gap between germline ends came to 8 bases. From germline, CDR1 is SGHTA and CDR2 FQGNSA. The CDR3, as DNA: TGTGCCAGCAGCTTAGCGGAGGGCGCCTACGAGCAGTACTTC. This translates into CASSLAEGAYEQYF.

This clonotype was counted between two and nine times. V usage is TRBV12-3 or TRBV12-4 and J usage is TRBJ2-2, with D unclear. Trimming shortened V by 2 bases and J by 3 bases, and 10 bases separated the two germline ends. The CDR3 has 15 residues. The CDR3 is CASSLRPDYTGELFF. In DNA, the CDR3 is TGTGCCAGCAGTTTACGTCCAGATTACACCGGGGAGCTGTTTTTT.

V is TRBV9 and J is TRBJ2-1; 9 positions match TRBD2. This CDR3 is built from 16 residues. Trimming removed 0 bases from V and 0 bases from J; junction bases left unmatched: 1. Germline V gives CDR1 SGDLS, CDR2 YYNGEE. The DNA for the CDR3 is TGTGCCAGCAGCGTAGGCGGGGGGGACTCCTACAATGAGCAGTTCTTC. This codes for CASSVGGGDSYNEQFF.